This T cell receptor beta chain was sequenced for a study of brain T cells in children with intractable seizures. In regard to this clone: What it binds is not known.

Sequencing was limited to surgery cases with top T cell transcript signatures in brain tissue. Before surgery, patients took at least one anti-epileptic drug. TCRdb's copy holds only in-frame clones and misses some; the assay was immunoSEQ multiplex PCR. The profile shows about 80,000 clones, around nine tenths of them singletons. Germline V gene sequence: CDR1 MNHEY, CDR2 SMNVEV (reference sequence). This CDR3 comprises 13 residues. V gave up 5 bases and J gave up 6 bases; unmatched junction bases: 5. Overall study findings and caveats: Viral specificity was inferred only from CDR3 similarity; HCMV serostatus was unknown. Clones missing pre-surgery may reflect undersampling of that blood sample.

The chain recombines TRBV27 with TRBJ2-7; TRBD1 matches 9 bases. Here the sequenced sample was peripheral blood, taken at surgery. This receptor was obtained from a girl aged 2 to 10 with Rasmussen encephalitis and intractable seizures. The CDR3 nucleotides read TGTGCCAGCAGTCCGGACAGGGGAGGCGAGCAGTACTTC. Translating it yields CASSPDRGGEQYF.